A single sample is the source of the 21 T cell receptor beta chains below, sequenced in a study of blood T cell repertoires in COVID-19. Profiled with immunoSEQ multiplex PCR; TCRdb holds only in-frame clones, not every one. Altogether about 89,000 clones are present, roughly 74% being singletons, with the ten largest covering approximately 6.3%. Material for sequencing was peripheral blood. These TCRs come from a man in his 70s with COVID-19, enrolled during active disease.

This chain links TRBV28 with TRBJ1-2; a weak D match, TRBD1 (6 bases). Germline lookup yields CDR1 MDHEN and CDR2 SYDVKM. CDR3 size: 16 residues. Deletions cut 6 bases from V and 1 base from J, with 18 bases between. Here the CDR3 DNA reads TGTGCCAGCAGCTTCGCCGGACAGCCTCTTAACTATGGCTACACCTTC. This gives the protein CASSFAGQPLNYGYTF.

The chain couples TRBV9 to TRBJ1-5; 10 positions agree with TRBD1. CDR3 length equals 16 residues. V shed 4 bases, J shed 4 bases, and the junction held 8 bases outside the gene matches. The germline gives CDR1 SGDLS, CDR2 YYNGEE. In DNA form, the CDR3 reads TGTGCCAGCAGCCCCGGGACAGGGGTTGGGAATCAGCCCCAGCATTTT. This codes for CASSPGTGVGNQPQHF.

J is TRBJ2-3 and V is TRBV6-1; 10 nucleotides line up with TRBD2. V lost 0 bases, J lost 6 bases, and 6 bases stayed unmatched. This CDR3 comprises 16 residues. The germline CDR1 and CDR2 sequences are MNHNS and SASEGT. The CDR3 region is CASSEAMGLARDTQYF. DNA of the CDR3: TGTGCCAGCAGTGAAGCCATGGGACTAGCGCGTGATACGCAGTATTTT.

This clone was seen only a few times. The J gene is TRBJ1-5, the V gene TRBV5-1, with D perhaps TRBD1 (6 bases). The CDR3 is made up of 15 amino acids. From germline, CDR1 is SGHRS and CDR2 YFSETQ. Trimming removed 2 bases at V and 3 bases at J, with 12 bases between. The CDR3 DNA is TGCGCCAGCAGCTTACCAGGGGTGAACAATCAGCCCCAGCATTTT. Protein: CASSLPGVNNQPQHF.

This clone has a handful of counts. The chain carries TRBV6-5 and TRBJ1-1; D is undetermined. Germline CDR1 reads MNHEY; CDR2 reads SVGAGI. V was cut by 8 bases and J by 0 bases, with 13 bases left in between. This CDR3 has 14 amino acids. This chain's CDR3 is CASGGIALNTEAFF. DNA of the CDR3: TGTGCCAGCGGAGGTATCGCCCTGAACACTGAAGCTTTCTTT.

The chain carries TRBV5-4 and TRBJ1-2, with 10 bases lining up with TRBD1. V shed 4 bases and J 4 bases; nucleotides not matched to a gene: 7. Germline V gene sequence: CDR1 SGHNT, CDR2 YYREEE (reference sequence). There are 15 residues in the CDR3. The chain's CDR3 is CASSRQGAPSYGYTF. The CDR3 DNA is TGTGCCAGCAGCAGACAGGGGGCCCCTTCCTATGGCTACACCTTC.

The rearrangement uses TRBV15 and TRBJ2-1; 8 bases agree with TRBD2. This CDR3 is 15 amino acids long. Unmatched junction bases numbered 2, after V lost 0 bases and J lost 4 bases. The germline V gene encodes CDR1 LNHNV and CDR2 YYDKDF (reference sequence). The CDR3 reads CATSREASGYNEQFF. As DNA, the CDR3 is TGTGCCACCAGCAGAGAGGCTAGCGGGTACAATGAGCAGTTCTTC.

The chain recombines TRBV2 with TRBJ2-7; TRBD2 might be the D (6 bases). V lost 3 bases and J lost 6, with 15 bases in between. Germline V gene sequence: CDR1 SNHLY, CDR2 FYNNEI. This CDR3 spans 14 amino acids. The CDR3 DNA reads as TGTGCCAGCAGTGAGGAGGGTTCGAGGCTCGAGCAGTACTTC. Protein: CASSEEGSRLEQYF.

The V and J genes are TRBV19 and TRBJ2-5, with a possible D match to TRBD1 (6 bases). Deletions cut 6 bases from V and 4 bases from J, with 15 bases between. The CDR3 loop spans 14 amino acids. From germline, CDR1 is LNHDA and CDR2 SQIVND (reference sequence). CDR3 loop: CASSKARGGETQYF. CDR3 nucleotides: TGTGCCAGTAGCAAAGCCAGGGGTGGAGAGACCCAGTACTTC.

The gene calls are TRBV5-1 and TRBJ1-4; 7 bases fit TRBD1. The V segment lost 3 bases and the J segment 5 bases; nucleotides outside the gene matches: 4. The CDR3 covers 14 residues. CDR1 and CDR2 (germline): SGHRS, YFSETQ. This CDR3 is CASSSGQTNEKLFF. CDR3 sequence (DNA): TGCGCCAGCAGCTCGGGACAGACCAATGAAAAACTGTTTTTT.

A single count supports this clone. The chain uses TRBV3-1 (or the pseudogene TRBV3-2) and TRBJ2-3; no clear D. Per germline, CDR1 LGHDT and CDR2 YNNKEL (reference sequence). V dropped 4 bases and J dropped 0 bases, with 8 bases sitting between them. This CDR3 has 14 residues. CDR3 sequence (DNA): TGTGCCAGCAGCCTACAGCTTAGCACAGATACGCAGTATTTT. Protein sequence: CASSLQLSTDTQYF.

The CDR3 sequence is CASSLGQGDGYTF. The CDR3 DNA reads TGCGCCAGCAGCTTGGGACAGGGGGATGGCTACACCTTC. J is TRBJ1-2 and V is TRBV5-1; 9 nucleotides agree with TRBD1. Germline V gene data show CDR1 as SGHRS and CDR2 as YFSETQ. This CDR3 is 13 amino acids long. V lost 0 bases to trimming and J lost 6 bases; unmatched junction nucleotides: 0.

The genes are TRBV7-9 and TRBJ2-3; weak D call: TRBD2 (6 bases). Trimming removed 5 bases at V and 5 bases at J, with 17 bases between. The CDR3 totals 15 residues. CDR1 is SEHNR, CDR2 FQNEAQ, per germline (reference sequence). The CDR3 sequence: CASSPRRGNVDTQYF. The CDR3 bases are TGTGCCAGCAGCCCCAGGCGGGGTAACGTAGATACGCAGTATTTT.

The chain has TRBV3-1 (or the pseudogene TRBV3-2) and TRBJ2-7; TRBD2 matches at 8 bases. There are 16 residues in the CDR3. J lost 3 bases, V lost 0 bases, and 7 bases had no gene match. Germline assignment: CDR1 LGHDT and CDR2 YNNKEL (reference sequence). The CDR3 coding sequence is TGTGCCAGCAGCCAAGAATCGCTAGCGGGCAACTACGAGCAGTACTTC. Translation gives CASSQESLAGNYEQYF.

The rearrangement uses TRBV24-1 and TRBJ2-3, with 8 nucleotides matching TRBD1. J gave up 5 bases and V 4 bases, and 13 bases lay outside the gene matches. This CDR3 has 17 amino acids. Germline assignment: CDR1 KGHDR and CDR2 SFDVKD. In DNA, the CDR3 is TGTGCCACCAGTGACCCCCTTGGGACAGGAGGAATAGATACGCAGTATTTT. As protein: CATSDPLGTGGIDTQYF.

The V gene is TRBV6-5, the J gene TRBJ1-1; D not certain. The germline V and J ends were trimmed by 7 bases and 3 bases, with 12 bases remaining between them. Per germline, CDR1 MNHEY and CDR2 SVGAGI. This CDR3 contains 13 residues. CDR3 sequence (DNA): TGTGCCAGCACATGGGTCGCGGACACTGAAGCTTTCTTT. Residues: CASTWVADTEAFF.

The chain joins TRBV9 to TRBJ1-5; D is unresolved. V was trimmed by 5 bases and J by 1 base, leaving 16 bases between them. The length of the CDR3 is 16 residues. Germline assignment: CDR1 SGDLS and CDR2 YYNGEE. The CDR3 reads CASRHYILESNQPQHF. The CDR3, as DNA: TGTGCCAGCAGGCATTACATCCTGGAGAGCAATCAGCCCCAGCATTTT.

This clone has a single count. The chain links TRBV5-4 to TRBJ2-5, with TRBD1 as a possible D gene (5 bases). Trimming pared 5 bases from V and 5 bases from J, leaving 13 bases between. CDR3 length: 13 residues. Germline lookup yields CDR1 SGHNT and CDR2 YYREEE (reference sequence). This CDR3 reads CASSQGRTETQYF. CDR3 nucleotides: TGTGCCAGCAGTCAGGGTAGGACGGAGACCCAGTACTTC.

The chain recombines TRBV5-1 with TRBJ1-1; D unresolved. Germline V gene lookup returns CDR1 SGHRS and CDR2 YFSETQ. V lost 5 bases and J 3 bases, leaving 11 bases between the germline ends. This CDR3 region has 13 residues. The CDR3 nucleotides read TGCGCCAGCAGTTTCGGCGGATACACTGAAGCTTTCTTT. It specifies CASSFGGYTEAFF.

The chain is built from TRBV11-1 and TRBJ1-3; D is unresolved. Trimming took off 6 bases at V and 4 bases at J, with 13 bases between the two ends. Germline lookup yields CDR1 SGHAT and CDR2 FQDESV (reference sequence). The CDR3 loop spans 14 amino acids. Here the CDR3 reads CASSSNYPGNTIYF. The DNA for the CDR3 is TGTGCCAGCAGTTCTAATTATCCCGGAAACACCATATATTTT.

The CDR3 loop is CAIRTQGSYEQYF. CDR3 coding DNA: TGTGCCATCAGAACCCAGGGGAGCTACGAGCAGTACTTC. The rearrangement uses TRBV10-3 and TRBJ2-7; perhaps TRBD1 as D (6 bases). CDR3 length: 13 amino acids. V lost 6 bases, J lost 3 bases, and 12 bases lay in between. Looked up from germline, CDR1 is ENHRY and CDR2 is SYGVKD.